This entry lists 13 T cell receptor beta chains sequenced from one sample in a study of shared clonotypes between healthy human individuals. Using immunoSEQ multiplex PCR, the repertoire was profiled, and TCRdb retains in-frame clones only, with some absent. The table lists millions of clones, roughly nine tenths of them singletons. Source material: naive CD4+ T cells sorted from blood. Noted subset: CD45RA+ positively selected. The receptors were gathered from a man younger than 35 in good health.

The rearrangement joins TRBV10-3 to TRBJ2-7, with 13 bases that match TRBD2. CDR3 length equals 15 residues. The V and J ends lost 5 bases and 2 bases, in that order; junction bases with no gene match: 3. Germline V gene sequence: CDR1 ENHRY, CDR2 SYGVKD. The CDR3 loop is CAISPGLAGAYEQYF. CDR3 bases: TGTGCCATCAGTCCAGGACTAGCGGGGGCCTACGAGCAGTACTTC.

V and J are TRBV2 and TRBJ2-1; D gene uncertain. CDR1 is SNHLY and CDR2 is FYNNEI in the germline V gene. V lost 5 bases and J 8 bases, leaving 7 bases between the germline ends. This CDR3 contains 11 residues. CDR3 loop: CASSLNYEQFF. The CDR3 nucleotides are TGTGCCAGCAGTTTAAACTATGAGCAGTTCTTC.

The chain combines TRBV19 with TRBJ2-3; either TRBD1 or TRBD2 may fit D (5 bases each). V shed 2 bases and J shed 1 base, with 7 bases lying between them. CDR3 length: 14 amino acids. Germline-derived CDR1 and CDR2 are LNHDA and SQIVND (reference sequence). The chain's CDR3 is CASSIQGRTDTQYF. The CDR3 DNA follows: TGTGCCAGTAGTATACAGGGACGCACAGATACGCAGTATTTT.

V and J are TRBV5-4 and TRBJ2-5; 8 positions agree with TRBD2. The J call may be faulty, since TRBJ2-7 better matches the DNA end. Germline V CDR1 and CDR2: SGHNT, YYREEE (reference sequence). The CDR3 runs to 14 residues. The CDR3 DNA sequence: TGTGCCAGCAGCAGTACTAGCGGCAGTAACGAGCAGTACTTC. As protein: CASSSTSGSNEQYF.

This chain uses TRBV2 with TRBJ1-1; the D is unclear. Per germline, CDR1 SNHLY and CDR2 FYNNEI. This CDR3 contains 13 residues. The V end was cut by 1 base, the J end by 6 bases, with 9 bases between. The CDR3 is CASSEVGRAEAFF. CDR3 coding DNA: TGTGCCAGCAGTGAAGTTGGTCGCGCTGAAGCTTTCTTT.

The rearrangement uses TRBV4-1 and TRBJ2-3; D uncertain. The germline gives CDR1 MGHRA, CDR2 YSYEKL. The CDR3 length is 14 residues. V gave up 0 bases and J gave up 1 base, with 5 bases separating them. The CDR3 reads CASSQDIGTDTQYF. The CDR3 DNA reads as TGCGCCAGCAGCCAAGACATCGGCACAGATACGCAGTATTTT.

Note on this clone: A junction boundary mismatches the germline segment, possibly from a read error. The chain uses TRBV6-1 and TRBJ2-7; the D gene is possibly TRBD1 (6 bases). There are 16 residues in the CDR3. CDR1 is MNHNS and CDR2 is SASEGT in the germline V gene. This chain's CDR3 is CASREAGTTSSYEQYF. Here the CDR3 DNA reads TGTGCCAGCAGAGAAGCCGGGACAACCTCCTCCTACGAGCAGTACTTC.

CDR3 sequence: CASSVGQGNLNEQFF. In DNA form, the CDR3 reads TGTGCCAGTAGTGTCGGACAGGGGAACCTCAATGAGCAGTTCTTC. The chain recombines TRBV19 with TRBJ2-1; 9 nucleotides agree with TRBD1. This CDR3 contains 15 residues. Germline V gene sequence: CDR1 LNHDA, CDR2 SQIVND (reference sequence). The junction had 8 bases not matched to a gene; V was cut back by 5 bases and J by 6 bases.

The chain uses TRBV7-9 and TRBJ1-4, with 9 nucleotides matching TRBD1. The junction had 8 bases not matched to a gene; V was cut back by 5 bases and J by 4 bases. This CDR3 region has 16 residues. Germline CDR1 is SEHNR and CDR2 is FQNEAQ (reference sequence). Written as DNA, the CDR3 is TGTGCCAGCAGCCTAACCGGGACAGGGTTTAATGAAAAACTGTTTTTT. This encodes CASSLTGTGFNEKLFF.

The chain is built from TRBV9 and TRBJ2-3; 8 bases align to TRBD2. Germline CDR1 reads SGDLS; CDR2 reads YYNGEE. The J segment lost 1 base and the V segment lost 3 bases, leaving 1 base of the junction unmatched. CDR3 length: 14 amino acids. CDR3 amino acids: CASSDSGGTDTQYF. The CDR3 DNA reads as TGTGCCAGCAGCGATAGCGGGGGCACAGATACGCAGTATTTT.

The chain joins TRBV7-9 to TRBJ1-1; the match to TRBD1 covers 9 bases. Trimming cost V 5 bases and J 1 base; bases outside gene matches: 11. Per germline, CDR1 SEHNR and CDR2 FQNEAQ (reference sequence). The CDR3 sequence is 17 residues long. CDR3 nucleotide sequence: TGTGCCAGCAGCAAAATAAAATTACAGGGGGCGAACACTGAAGCTTTCTTT. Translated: CASSKIKLQGANTEAFF.

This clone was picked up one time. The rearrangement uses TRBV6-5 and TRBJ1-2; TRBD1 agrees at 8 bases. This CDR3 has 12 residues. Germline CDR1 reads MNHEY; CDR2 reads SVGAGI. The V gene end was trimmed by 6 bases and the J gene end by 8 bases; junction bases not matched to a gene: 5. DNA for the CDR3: TGTGCCAGCAGACCCGACAGGGGAGGCTACACCTTC. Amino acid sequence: CASRPDRGGYTF.

The CDR3: CASSFFPSGSQYF. CDR3 sequence (DNA): TGTGCCAGCAGCTTTTTCCCCTCCGGGTCGCAGTATTTT. V and J are TRBV11-3 and TRBJ2-3; D remains unclear. The germline V and J ends were trimmed by 3 bases and 10 bases, with 14 bases remaining between them. CDR1 and CDR2 (germline): SGHNT, YENEEA. This CDR3 spans 13 amino acids.